These 21 T cell receptor beta chains were sequenced from one sample in a study of T cell responses to AZD1222 COVID-19 vaccine. Repertoires were generated with immunoSEQ multiplex PCR, while TCRdb's copy carries only in-frame clones and drops some. The table lists over 95,000 clones, around nine tenths of them singletons. Sequenced material: peripheral blood, taken on day 0 of AZD1222 vaccination. All receptors come from an adult in good health.

The chain uses TRBV15 and TRBJ2-1; 13 bases map to TRBD2. V shed 2 bases and J 6 bases; nucleotides not matched to a gene: 13. The CDR3 is 19 residues long. Per germline, CDR1 LNHNV and CDR2 YYDKDF (reference sequence). CDR3 protein: CATSRTGTSGARPSNEQFF. DNA for the CDR3: TGTGCCACCAGCAGAACCGGGACTAGCGGGGCCCGGCCCTCCAATGAGCAGTTCTTC. The entire variable domain, with the rest obtained from reference TRBV15 and TRBJ2-1, is as follows: DAMVIQNPRYQVTQFGKPVTLSCSQTLNHNVMYWYQQKSSQAPKLLFHYYDKDFNNEADTPDNFQSRRPNTSFCFLDIRSPGLGDTAMYLCATSRTGTSGARPSNEQFFGPGTRLTVL.

This clone was seen a few times. This chain uses TRBV5-1 with TRBJ2-3; 15 nucleotides agree with TRBD2. The junction had 18 bases not matched to a gene; V was cut back by 4 bases and J by 6 bases. Germline lookup yields CDR1 SGHRS and CDR2 YFSETQ. The length of the CDR3 is 20 residues. CDR3 sequence reads: CASSPSPGLAGGPVADTQYF. CDR3 nucleotide sequence: TGCGCCAGCAGCCCAAGCCCGGGACTAGCGGGAGGCCCGGTTGCTGATACGCAGTATTTT.

The gene calls are TRBV5-6 and TRBJ1-1, with no clear D. The CDR3 is 13 amino acids. The germline CDR1 and CDR2 sequences are SGHDT and YYEEEE. With 1 base removed from V and 1 base from J, the gap between germline ends came to 5 bases. The CDR3 DNA reads as TGTGCCAGCAGCTTGACACCGAACACTGAAGCTTTCTTT. Amino acids: CASSLTPNTEAFF.

The chain links TRBV2 to TRBJ1-6; 7 nucleotides align to TRBD1. V was pared by 8 bases and J by 7 bases, with 8 bases of the junction left unmatched. The length of the CDR3 is 14 residues. The V gene's germline CDR1 is SNHLY and CDR2 FYNNEI. As DNA, the CDR3 is TGTGCCAGCGCCGGGGACAGCGGCAATTCACCCCTCCACTTT. This codes for CASAGDSGNSPLHF.

The rearrangement links TRBV28 to TRBJ2-1; 10 bases are shared with TRBD2. CDR3 length equals 13 residues. Per the germline V gene, CDR1 is MDHEN and CDR2 is SYDVKM. With 6 bases clipped from V and 9 bases from J, the junction kept 5 bases outside the gene matches. The CDR3: CASRLAGEFEQFF. The CDR3 bases are TGTGCCAGCAGGCTAGCGGGAGAGTTTGAGCAGTTCTTC.

The genes are TRBV1 and TRBJ2-5. TRBV1 is a listed pseudogene. This CDR3 has 14 residues. The CDR3: CTSSPRGYQETQYF. CDR3 DNA sequence: TGCACCAGCTCACCGCGTGGGTACCAAGAGACCCAGTACTTC.

The chain employs TRBV29-1 and TRBJ2-7; D is ambiguous. Per the germline V gene, CDR1 is SQVTM and CDR2 is ANQGSEA. The CDR3 consists of 13 residues. Trimming pared 4 bases from V and 0 bases from J, leaving 10 bases between. The CDR3 sequence is CSVVSGNSYEQYF. CDR3 coding DNA: TGCAGCGTTGTCTCTGGTAACTCCTACGAGCAGTACTTC.

This chain uses TRBV28 with TRBJ2-2; TRBD2 agrees at 11 bases. The CDR3 is made up of 16 amino acids. V lost 5 bases, J lost 7 bases, and 9 bases stayed unmatched. From germline, CDR1 is MDHEN and CDR2 SYDVKM. This CDR3 is CASSIRLAGLGGELFF. CDR3 sequence (DNA): TGTGCCAGCAGTATAAGACTAGCGGGATTGGGCGGGGAGCTGTTTTTT.

V and J are TRBV7-8 and TRBJ2-2, with 10 bases aligning to TRBD2. The CDR3 has 15 residues. V lost 5 bases and J lost 7; bases outside the gene matches: 7. Germline lookup yields CDR1 SGHVS and CDR2 FQNEAQ. The CDR3 DNA sequence: TGTGCCAGCAGCCAGAGCGGGAGGGCCGTCGGGGAGCTGTTTTTT. Its translation is CASSQSGRAVGELFF.

The chain recombines TRBV2 with TRBJ2-1; 9 nucleotides agree with TRBD2. The CDR3 spans 15 residues. Per the germline V gene, CDR1 is SNHLY and CDR2 is FYNNEI. V was clipped by 4 bases and J by 10 bases; unmatched bases: 11. CDR3 DNA: TGTGCCAGCAGTGGAGTAGCGGGAGTAACCGGGGAGCAGTTCTTC. Protein sequence: CASSGVAGVTGEQFF.

The rearrangement uses TRBV5-6 and TRBJ2-7; D gene uncertain. The CDR3 is made up of 14 amino acids. With 0 bases removed from V and 6 bases from J, the gap between germline ends came to 13 bases. In germline, CDR1 is SGHDT, CDR2 YYEEEE. CDR3 in DNA: TGTGCCAGCAGCTTGGGTGGCACATCGGGCGAGCAGTACTTC. Amino acid sequence: CASSLGGTSGEQYF. Full variable domain (outside the CDR3, taken from reference TRBV5-6 and TRBJ2-7): DAGVTQSPTHLIKTRGQQVTLRCSPKSGHDTVSWYQQALGQGPQFIFQYYEEEERQRGNFPDRFSGHQFPNYSSELNVNALLLGDSALYLCASSLGGTSGEQYFGPGTRLTVT.

This chain links TRBV4-2 with TRBJ2-7, with 15 positions matching TRBD2. Germline V gene data show CDR1 as LGHNA and CDR2 as YNFKEQ. There are 14 residues in the CDR3. Trimming cost V 2 bases and J 13 bases; bases outside gene matches: 6. CDR3 in amino acids: CASSQPGLAGGPYF. In DNA form, the CDR3 reads TGTGCCAGCAGCCAACCGGGACTAGCGGGAGGACCTTACTTC.

The chain recombines TRBV29-1 with TRBJ1-1; D unclear. The CDR3 contains 10 residues. V lost 7 bases and J lost 3, with 6 bases in between. Germline V CDR1 and CDR2: SQVTM, ANQGSEA. In DNA form, the CDR3 reads TGCAGCGCCTCACACACTGAAGCTTTCTTT. Amino acid sequence: CSASHTEAFF. The whole variable domain, filled in from reference TRBV29-1 and TRBJ1-1, reads SAVISQKPSRDICQRGTSLTIQCQVDSQVTMMFWYRQQPGQSLTLIATANQGSEATYESGFVIDKFPISRPNLTFSTLTVSNMSPEDSSIYLCSASHTEAFFGQGTRLTVV.

The CDR3 loop reads CASSSTAGVGTDTQYF. The CDR3 DNA reads as TGTGCCAGCAGCTCCACAGCGGGAGTAGGCACAGATACGCAGTATTTT. The chain couples TRBV11-2 to TRBJ2-3, with 8 bases fitting TRBD2. This CDR3 is 16 amino acids long. Germline V gives CDR1 SGHAT, CDR2 FQNNGV. V trimming: 4 bases; J trimming: 1 base; junction bases outside the gene matches: 7.

On this clone: The junction departs from the called germline gene at one end, perhaps through a read error. V and J are TRBV6-5 and TRBJ2-7; no clear D. The length of the CDR3 is 10 residues. Germline lookup yields CDR1 MNHEY and CDR2 SVGAGI. The CDR3 sequence is CASRYYEQYF. In DNA, the CDR3 is TGTGCCAGCAGGTACTACGAGCAGTACTTC.

This chain connects TRBV6-6 to TRBJ1-5; D possibly corresponds to TRBD1 (5 bases). Trimming took off 4 bases at V and 6 bases at J, with 13 bases between the two ends. The CDR3 totals 14 residues. The germline CDR1 and CDR2 sequences are MNHNY and SVGAGI (reference sequence). The DNA for the CDR3 is TGTGCCAGCAGTTTATACGGGGGAAGTCAGCCCCAGCATTTT. It codes for CASSLYGGSQPQHF.

This clone was seen only once. The chain employs TRBV4-3 and TRBJ1-2; the match to TRBD1 covers 8 bases. Germline lookup yields CDR1 LGHNA and CDR2 YSLEER. V dropped 0 bases and J dropped 3; count of bases not matched to a gene: 3. CDR3 size: 15 residues. The CDR3 nucleotides are TGCGCCAGCAGCCAAGAGATGACAGGGGACTATGGCTACACCTTC. Encoded protein: CASSQEMTGDYGYTF.

The rearrangement uses TRBV9 and TRBJ2-7, with D maybe TRBD2 (5 bases). The CDR3 runs 15 residues. From germline, CDR1 is SGDLS and CDR2 YYNGEE. V gave up 0 bases and J gave up 3 bases, with 13 bases separating them. The CDR3 sequence is CASSVEGSTIYEQYF. CDR3 bases: TGTGCCAGCAGCGTAGAAGGGAGCACTATCTACGAGCAGTACTTC.

The J gene is TRBJ2-5, the V gene TRBV7-2; maybe TRBD1 (6 bases). CDR1 SGHTA and CDR2 FQGNSA come from the germline V gene. V was cut by 7 bases and J by 5 bases, with 11 bases left in between. This CDR3 has 12 residues. CDR3 residues: CASTTRGETQYF. DNA of the CDR3: TGTGCCAGCACCACAAGGGGGGAGACCCAGTACTTC. Full variable domain (outside the CDR3, taken from reference TRBV7-2 and TRBJ2-5): GAGVSQSPSNKVTEKGKDVELRCDPISGHTALYWYRQSLGQGLEFLIYFQGNSAPDKSGLPSDRFSAERTGGSVSTLTIQRTQQEDSAVYLCASTTRGETQYFGPGTRLLVL.

The chain carries TRBV24-1 and TRBJ2-2, with a weak D call TRBD2 (6 bases). CDR1 and CDR2 from the germline V gene are KGHDR and SFDVKD. The V end was cut by 10 bases, the J end by 3 bases, with 14 bases between. This CDR3 has 14 amino acids. The CDR3 loop reads CATARRADTGELFF. The CDR3 region has the DNA TGTGCCACGGCGCGGAGGGCGGACACCGGGGAGCTGTTTTTT.

V gene TRBV5-4 combines with J gene TRBJ2-1; 9 bases match TRBD2. This CDR3 comprises 15 residues. CDR1 is SGHNT and CDR2 is YYREEE in the germline V gene (reference sequence). With V trimmed by 2 bases and J by 7 bases, 7 bases remained unmatched. CDR3 in amino acids: CASSFTLAGENEQFF. CDR3 nucleotide sequence: TGTGCCAGCAGCTTTACCTTAGCGGGAGAGAATGAGCAGTTCTTC.